The 32 T cell receptor beta chains listed next were all sequenced from one sample in a study of graft-versus-host responses after intestinal transplantation. No antigen is known for these receptors. Here immunoSEQ multiplex PCR was the method, and the copy in TCRdb shows in-frame clones only, minus some. The profile covers roughly 90,000 clones, with 75% to 95% appearing a single time and 0.35% taken by the ten largest. The material sequenced was unstimulated CD4+ T cells sorted from spleen or lymph node cells, taken before transplant. The receptors originated from a human donor who was the organ donor for an intestinal transplant.

V gene TRBV7-3 combines with J gene TRBJ2-1, with 8 bases aligning to TRBD2. This CDR3 is built from 15 residues. Germline V CDR1 and CDR2: SGHTA, FQGTGA. After removal of 4 bases from V and 3 bases from J, the junction contained 5 bases not matched to a gene. In DNA, the CDR3 is TGTGCCAGCAGCTCCTTTGCGGGAGGCTACAATGAGCAGTTCTTC. Translating gives CASSSFAGGYNEQFF.

The CDR3 coding sequence is TGCGCCAGCAGTAATACGGCCCTCTCGGCAGGCTCACCCCTCCACTTT. Its translation: CASSNTALSAGSPLHF. V gene TRBV5-1 combines with J gene TRBJ1-6; unclear D gene. The CDR3 covers 16 residues. Per germline, CDR1 SGHRS and CDR2 YFSETQ. V lost 5 bases and J 10 bases, leaving 22 bases between the germline ends.

CDR3 amino acids: CASSSGGGTGELFF. In DNA form, the CDR3 reads TGTGCCAGCAGCTCCGGGGGGGGCACCGGGGAGCTGTTTTTT. The chain has TRBV7-8 and TRBJ2-2; 8 bases agree with TRBD2. The V gene end was trimmed by 4 bases and the J gene end by 4 bases; junction bases not matched to a gene: 2. The germline V gene has CDR1 SGHVS and CDR2 FQNEAQ. This CDR3 has 14 amino acids. The full variable domain, with the rest looked up from reference TRBV7-8 and TRBJ2-2, is GAGVSQSPRYKVAKRGQDVALRCDPISGHVSLFWYQQALGQGPEFLTYFQNEAQLDKSGLPSDRFFAERPEGSVSTLKIQRTQQEDSAVYLCASSSGGGTGELFFGEGSRLTVL.

This chain links TRBV7-8 with TRBJ2-1; 7 bases fit TRBD1. The CDR3 has 13 residues. The germline V gene encodes CDR1 SGHVS and CDR2 FQNEAQ. V dropped 4 bases and J dropped 10; count of bases not matched to a gene: 7. Here the CDR3 reads CASSSSTGDEQFF. The CDR3 bases are TGTGCCAGCAGCTCATCAACAGGGGACGAGCAGTTCTTC.

V gene TRBV15 combines with J gene TRBJ1-1, with D perhaps matching TRBD1 (6 bases). The germline V gene has CDR1 LNHNV and CDR2 YYDKDF (reference sequence). The CDR3 has 14 amino acids. V lost 3 bases, J lost 0 bases, and 8 bases lay in between. CDR3 loop: CATSSGQMNTEAFF. CDR3 nucleotides: TGTGCCACCAGCAGCGGACAGATGAACACTGAAGCTTTCTTT.

This rearrangement joins TRBV5-6 to TRBJ2-5; D may be TRBD2 (5 bases). CDR1 SGHDT and CDR2 YYEEEE come from the germline V gene. V was cut by 4 bases and J by 5 bases, with 18 bases left in between. The CDR3 is 15 amino acids. CDR3 nucleotides: TGTGCCAGCAGCCCGACCCTCCTAAGAGGGGAGACCCAGTACTTC. Amino acids: CASSPTLLRGETQYF.

This chain links TRBV19 with TRBJ1-2, with 9 positions matching TRBD1. V shed 5 bases, J shed 4 bases, and the junction held 11 bases outside the gene matches. The CDR3 sequence is 16 residues long. Germline values: CDR1 LNHDA, CDR2 SQIVND (reference sequence). CDR3 nucleotides: TGTGCCAGTAGTCCACGACAGGGGGTTCCCGGCTATGGCTACACCTTC. It is translated as CASSPRQGVPGYGYTF.

This clone was seen once. The chain recombines TRBV4-1 with TRBJ2-7; 10 positions match TRBD2. The CDR3 is 16 amino acids. CDR1 and CDR2 (germline): MGHRA, YSYEKL. Trimming cost V 1 base and J 7 bases; bases outside gene matches: 10. Written as DNA, the CDR3 is TGCGCCAGCAGCCAAGGCACTCTAGCGGGAGTCGGAGAGCAGTACTTC. This encodes CASSQGTLAGVGEQYF.

The chain uses TRBV7-9 and TRBJ2-7, with 14 nucleotides matching TRBD2. Germline V lookup: CDR1 SEHNR, CDR2 FQNEAQ (reference sequence). The CDR3 length is 19 residues. V was pared by 5 bases and J by 4 bases, with 16 bases of the junction left unmatched. The DNA of the CDR3 is TGTGCCAGCAGCCGGACTCCTACGGGACTAGCGGGAGCTGGTTACGAGCAGTACTTC. Protein product: CASSRTPTGLAGAGYEQYF.

V usage is TRBV18 and J usage is TRBJ2-5; D call uncertain. CDR1 and CDR2 from the germline V gene are KGHSH and LQKENI. The CDR3 loop spans 11 amino acids. Trimming stripped 5 bases from V and 3 bases from J, with 4 bases between. CDR3 sequence: CASSTKETQYF. The CDR3 DNA sequence: TGTGCCAGCTCAACAAAAGAGACCCAGTACTTC.

The genes are TRBV18 and TRBJ2-7; 9 nucleotides align to TRBD1. The ends lost 5 bases at V and 0 bases at J; junction bases unmatched: 5. Germline CDR1 is KGHSH and CDR2 is LQKENI. The CDR3 consists of 15 residues. CDR3 nucleotides: TGTGCCAGCTCAGCCGGACAGGGGACCTCCTACGAGCAGTACTTC. As protein: CASSAGQGTSYEQYF.

The rearrangement links TRBV18 to TRBJ2-5; D gene unclear. The V end lost 4 bases, the J end lost 1 base, and 16 bases lay between the germline ends. This CDR3 has 16 amino acids. Germline V gives CDR1 KGHSH, CDR2 LQKENI. The CDR3 DNA reads TGTGCCAGCTCACGAGGATTAGTAGACCTCCAAGAGACCCAGTACTTC. Its protein product is CASSRGLVDLQETQYF.

The chain links TRBV11-2 to TRBJ2-1; 7 nucleotides match TRBD2. The junction had 18 bases not matched to a gene; V was cut back by 5 bases and J by 11 bases. This CDR3 is built from 16 residues. From germline, CDR1 is SGHAT and CDR2 FQNNGV. The CDR3 loop is CASSPKFVLAVFQQFF. CDR3 nucleotide sequence: TGTGCCAGCAGCCCCAAGTTCGTCCTAGCGGTTTTTCAGCAGTTCTTC.

The chain has TRBV5-1 and TRBJ2-3; D is unclear. The V gene's germline CDR1 is SGHRS and CDR2 YFSETQ. V was cut by 3 bases and J by 2 bases, with 10 bases left in between. CDR3 size: 14 residues. In DNA, the CDR3 is TGCGCCAGCAGCTACGGTGATAACACAGATACGCAGTATTTT. It yields the protein CASSYGDNTDTQYF.

This clone was seen only once. The V call is TRBV4-1, the J call TRBJ1-2; 7 bases agree with TRBD1. Germline CDR1 MGHRA, CDR2 YSYEKL. The CDR3 has 17 amino acids. The V segment lost 1 base and the J segment 2 bases; nucleotides outside the gene matches: 10. CDR3 in DNA: TGCGCCAGCAGCCAAGTTCTTCCAGACAGGGCCAACTATGGCTACACCTTC. Translating it yields CASSQVLPDRANYGYTF.

This chain joins TRBV5-1 and TRBJ1-2; D unresolved. The CDR3 has 16 residues. Looked up from germline, CDR1 is SGHRS and CDR2 is YFSETQ. V lost 0 bases and J 3 bases, leaving 15 bases between the germline ends. DNA of the CDR3: TGCGCCAGCAGCTTGGGCCGGCTAGGCGCAGACTATGGCTACACCTTC. It encodes CASSLGRLGADYGYTF.

The chain is built from TRBV29-1 and TRBJ2-1; 9 bases are shared with TRBD2. This CDR3 is 13 amino acids long. Trimming removed 5 bases from V and 8 bases from J; junction bases left unmatched: 7. From germline, CDR1 is SQVTM and CDR2 ANQGSEA. CDR3: CSVSILAGDEQFF. As DNA, the CDR3 is TGCAGCGTTTCAATTTTAGCGGGAGATGAGCAGTTCTTC.

The chain links TRBV19 to TRBJ1-2; D ambiguous. Trimming cost V 3 bases and J 3 bases, with 8 bases left between them. CDR3 length: 13 residues. CDR1 is LNHDA and CDR2 is SQIVND in the germline V gene (reference sequence). DNA for the CDR3: TGTGCCAGTAGTATCGATAGCTACTATGGCTACACCTTC. This translates into CASSIDSYYGYTF.

The chain carries TRBV5-5 and TRBJ1-5, with D maybe TRBD1 (5 bases). V lost 5 bases and J lost 5, with 14 bases in between. The CDR3 has 14 residues. Germline V gene lookup returns CDR1 SGHKS and CDR2 YYEKEE (reference sequence). CDR3 residues: CASSRSTVYQPQHF. CDR3 bases: TGTGCCAGCAGTCGATCGACAGTCTATCAGCCCCAGCATTTT.

The J gene is TRBJ1-2, the V gene TRBV28; 7 nucleotides match TRBD1. The ends lost 0 bases at V and 7 bases at J; junction bases unmatched: 5. CDR1 MDHEN and CDR2 SYDVKM come from the germline V gene. This CDR3 is built from 14 residues. The CDR3 spells CASSLWTGIGGYTF. The CDR3 DNA is TGTGCCAGCAGTTTATGGACAGGGATAGGTGGCTACACCTTC.

This clone occurred a few times. This sequence joins TRBV10-3 and TRBJ1-5; D uncertain. The CDR3 length is 13 residues. V was trimmed by 5 bases and J by 6 bases, leaving 11 bases between them. The germline V gene has CDR1 ENHRY and CDR2 SYGVKD. CDR3 sequence (DNA): TGTGCCATCAGTCCCCCCGAGGGTCAGCCCCAGCATTTT. Its translation: CAISPPEGQPQHF.

Here the CDR3 DNA reads TGTGCCAGCAGTTCCCTACGACTAGCGGGAGGGTTCTCGGGCTCCTACAATGAGCAGTTCTTC. Its protein product is CASSSLRLAGGFSGSYNEQFF. V is TRBV28 and J is TRBJ2-1, with 14 bases identical to TRBD2. The V gene end was trimmed by 4 bases and the J gene end by 0 bases; junction bases not matched to a gene: 14. Germline V gene lookup returns CDR1 MDHEN and CDR2 SYDVKM. The CDR3 has 21 amino acids.

The chain has TRBV6-1 and TRBJ1-2, with a tentative D call TRBD1 (6 bases). This CDR3 region has 12 residues. The V and J ends lost 4 bases and 4 bases respectively, with 7 bases between them. Germline V gene lookup returns CDR1 MNHNS and CDR2 SASEGT. This chain's CDR3 is CASSVGAYGYTF. The CDR3 DNA follows: TGTGCCAGCAGTGTGGGGGCCTATGGCTACACCTTC.

V and J are TRBV15 and TRBJ1-1, with 8 nucleotides matching TRBD1. Germline V CDR1 and CDR2: LNHNV, YYDKDF (reference sequence). Trimming took 3 bases from V and 5 from J; bases not matched to a gene: 11. This CDR3 is 16 amino acids long. In DNA form, the CDR3 reads TGTGCCACCAGCAGCCGGACAGGGAGGTGGAAAACTGAAGCTTTCTTT. It is translated as CATSSRTGRWKTEAFF.

CDR3 in amino acids: CATRRGNTGELFF. The DNA of the CDR3 is TGTGCCACCCGTCGGGGGAACACCGGGGAGCTGTTTTTT. The chain recombines TRBV18 with TRBJ2-2, with a weak D call TRBD2 (5 bases). The V gene's germline CDR1 is KGHSH and CDR2 LQKENI. The CDR3 spans 13 residues. Trimming took 10 bases from V and 1 from J, leaving 10 bases between them. Drawing the rest from reference TRBV18 and TRBJ2-2, the complete variable domain is NAGVMQNPRHLVRRRGQEARLRCSPMKGHSHVYWYRQLPEEGLKFMVYLQKENIIDESGMPKERFSAEFPKEGPSILRIQQVVRGDSAAYFCATRRGNTGELFFGEGSRLTVL.

V and J are TRBV30 and TRBJ2-7, with TRBD2 matching 7 bases. The CDR3 is 14 residues long. V was clipped by 1 base and J by 2 bases; unmatched bases: 5. Germline V gene lookup returns CDR1 GTSNPN and CDR2 SVGIG (reference sequence). The CDR3 region is CAWSAIAGPYEQYF. As DNA, the CDR3 is TGTGCCTGGAGTGCTATAGCGGGCCCCTACGAGCAGTACTTC. Full variable domain (remainder filled in from reference TRBV30 and TRBJ2-7): SQTIHQWPATLVQPVGSPLSLECTVEGTSNPNLYWYRQAAGRGLQLLFYSVGIGQISSEVPQNLSASRPQDRQFILSSKKLLLSDSGFYLCAWSAIAGPYEQYFGPGTRLTVT.

The chain is built from TRBV6-1 and TRBJ1-2, with a possible D match to TRBD1 (6 bases). Deletions cut 2 bases from V and 7 bases from J, with 41 bases between. CDR1 MNHNS and CDR2 SASEGT come from the germline V gene. The CDR3 runs to 23 residues. The CDR3 region is CASSEWDQVDGYQGILKKGGYTF. In nucleotides, the CDR3 is TGTGCCAGCAGTGAATGGGACCAGGTCGACGGGTATCAGGGGATCTTAAAAAAGGGTGGCTACACCTTC.

The chain couples TRBV6-1 to TRBJ2-3, with a possible D match to TRBD1 (5 bases). The CDR3 covers 15 residues. Germline lookup yields CDR1 MNHNS and CDR2 SASEGT. Trimming pared 2 bases from V and 2 bases from J, leaving 11 bases between. CDR3 sequence reads: CASSESGWNTDTQYF. CDR3 DNA: TGTGCCAGCAGTGAATCAGGGTGGAACACAGATACGCAGTATTTT.

The chain has TRBV30 and TRBJ1-5; maybe TRBD1 (6 bases). Trimming took 0 bases from V and 7 from J, leaving 16 bases between them. The V gene's germline CDR1 is GTSNPN and CDR2 SVGIG (reference sequence). The CDR3 is 15 amino acids. The CDR3 sequence is CAWSVGRGVFQPQHF. CDR3 nucleotides: TGTGCCTGGAGTGTGGGCAGGGGAGTGTTCCAGCCCCAGCATTTT.

This clone was seen just once. V is TRBV25-1 and J is TRBJ1-6; maybe TRBD1 (6 bases). In germline, CDR1 is MGHDK, CDR2 SYGVNS. This CDR3 comprises 13 residues. V lost 6 bases, J lost 7 bases, and 10 bases lay in between. This chain's CDR3 is CASRDSENSPLHF. The CDR3 DNA follows: TGTGCCAGCAGGGACAGTGAGAATTCACCCCTCCACTTT.

This sequence joins TRBV5-1 and TRBJ1-3, with 7 nucleotides matching TRBD1. The CDR3 extends over 14 amino acids. In germline, CDR1 is SGHRS, CDR2 YFSETQ. Trimming cost V 7 bases and J 3 bases; bases outside gene matches: 7. In DNA form, the CDR3 reads TGCGCCAGCCACGACAGGGCGTATGGAAACACCATATATTTT. It yields the protein CASHDRAYGNTIYF.

This chain links TRBV2 with TRBJ1-1; unclear D gene. Trimming took off 6 bases at V and 6 bases at J, with 8 bases between the two ends. The CDR3 has 11 amino acids. The V gene's germline CDR1 is SNHLY and CDR2 FYNNEI. CDR3 region: CASRSTAEAFF. The CDR3 coding sequence is TGTGCCAGCAGAAGCACAGCTGAAGCTTTCTTT.